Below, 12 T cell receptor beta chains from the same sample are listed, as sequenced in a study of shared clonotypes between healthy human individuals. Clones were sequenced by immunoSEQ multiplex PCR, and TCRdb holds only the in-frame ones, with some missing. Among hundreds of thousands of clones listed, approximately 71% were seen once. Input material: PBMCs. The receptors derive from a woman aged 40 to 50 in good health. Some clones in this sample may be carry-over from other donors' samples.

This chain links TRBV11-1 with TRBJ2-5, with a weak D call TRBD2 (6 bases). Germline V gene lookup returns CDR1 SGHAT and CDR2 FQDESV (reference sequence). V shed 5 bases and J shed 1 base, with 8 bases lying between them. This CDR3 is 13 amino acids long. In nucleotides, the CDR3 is TGTGCCAGCAGCCGTAGCGGCCAAGAGACCCAGTACTTC. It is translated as CASSRSGQETQYF.

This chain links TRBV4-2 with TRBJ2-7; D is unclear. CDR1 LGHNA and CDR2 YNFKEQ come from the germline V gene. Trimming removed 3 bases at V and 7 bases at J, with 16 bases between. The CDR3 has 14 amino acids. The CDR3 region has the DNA TGTGCCAGCAGCCATCCCGGAGATCCGAGGGAGCAGTACTTC. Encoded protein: CASSHPGDPREQYF.

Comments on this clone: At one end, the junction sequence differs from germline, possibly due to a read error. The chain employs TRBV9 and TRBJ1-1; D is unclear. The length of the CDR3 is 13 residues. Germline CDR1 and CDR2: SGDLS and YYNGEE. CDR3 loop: CASSVGRSTEAFF. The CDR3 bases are TGCGCCAGCAGCGTAGGCCGGAGCACTGAAGCTTTCTTT. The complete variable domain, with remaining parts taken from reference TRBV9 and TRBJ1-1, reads DSGVTQTPKHLITATGQRVTLRCSPRSGDLSVYWYQQSLDQGLQFLIQYYNGEERAKGNILERFSAQQFPDLHSELNLSSLELGDSALYFCASSVGRSTEAFFGQGTRLTVV.

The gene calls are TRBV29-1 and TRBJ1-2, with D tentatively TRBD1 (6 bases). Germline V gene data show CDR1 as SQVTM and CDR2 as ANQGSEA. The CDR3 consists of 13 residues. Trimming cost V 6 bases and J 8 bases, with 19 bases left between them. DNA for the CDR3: TGCAGCGTGAGGATGACAGGATTATACGGCTACACCTTC. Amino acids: CSVRMTGLYGYTF.

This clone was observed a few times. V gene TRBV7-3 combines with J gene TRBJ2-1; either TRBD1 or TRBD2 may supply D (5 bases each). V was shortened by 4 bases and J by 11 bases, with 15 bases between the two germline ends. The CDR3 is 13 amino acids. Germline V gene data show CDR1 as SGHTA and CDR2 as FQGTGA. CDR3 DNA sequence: TGTGCCAGCAGCTCCACGATCGGGACGCAGCAGTTCTTC. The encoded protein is CASSSTIGTQQFF. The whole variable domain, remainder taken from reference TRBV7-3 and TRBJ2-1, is GAGVSQTPSNKVTEKGKYVELRCDPISGHTALYWYRQSLGQGPEFLIYFQGTGAADDSGLPNDRFFAVRPEGSVSTLKIQRTERGDSAVYLCASSSTIGTQQFFGPGTRLTVL.

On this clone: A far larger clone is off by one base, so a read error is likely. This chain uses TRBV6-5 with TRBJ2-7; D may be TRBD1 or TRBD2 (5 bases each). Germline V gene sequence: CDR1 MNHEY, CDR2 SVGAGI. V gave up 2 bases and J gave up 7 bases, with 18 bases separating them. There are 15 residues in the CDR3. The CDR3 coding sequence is TGTGCCAGCAGTTACATCCTTGGGACCCCAGGAGAGCAGTACTTC. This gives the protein CASSYILGTPGEQYF.

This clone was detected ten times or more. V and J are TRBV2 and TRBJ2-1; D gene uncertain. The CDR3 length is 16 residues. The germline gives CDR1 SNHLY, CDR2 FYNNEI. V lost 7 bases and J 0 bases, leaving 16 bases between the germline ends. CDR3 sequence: CASNGGEMSSYNEQFF. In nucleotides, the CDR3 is TGTGCCAGCAATGGCGGTGAGATGAGCTCCTACAATGAGCAGTTCTTC.

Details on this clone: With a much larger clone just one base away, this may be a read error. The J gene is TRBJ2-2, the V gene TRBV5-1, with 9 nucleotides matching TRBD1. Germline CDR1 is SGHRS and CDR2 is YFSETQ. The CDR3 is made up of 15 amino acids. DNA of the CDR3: TGCGCCGGCAGCTCGGGGACAGGGTACACCGGGGAGCTGTTTTTT. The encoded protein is CAGSSGTGYTGELFF.

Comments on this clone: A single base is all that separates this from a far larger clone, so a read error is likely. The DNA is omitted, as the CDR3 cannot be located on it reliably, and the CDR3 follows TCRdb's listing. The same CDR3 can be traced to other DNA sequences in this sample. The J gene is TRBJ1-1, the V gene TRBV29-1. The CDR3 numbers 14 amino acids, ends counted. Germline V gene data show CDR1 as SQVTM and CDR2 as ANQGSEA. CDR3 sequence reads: CSVASGASNTEASF.

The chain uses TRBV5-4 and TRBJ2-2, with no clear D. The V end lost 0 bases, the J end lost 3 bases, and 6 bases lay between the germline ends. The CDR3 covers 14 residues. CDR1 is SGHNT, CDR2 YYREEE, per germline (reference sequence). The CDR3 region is CASSLDTYTGELFF. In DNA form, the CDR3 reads TGTGCCAGCAGCTTGGACACCTACACCGGGGAGCTGTTTTTT.

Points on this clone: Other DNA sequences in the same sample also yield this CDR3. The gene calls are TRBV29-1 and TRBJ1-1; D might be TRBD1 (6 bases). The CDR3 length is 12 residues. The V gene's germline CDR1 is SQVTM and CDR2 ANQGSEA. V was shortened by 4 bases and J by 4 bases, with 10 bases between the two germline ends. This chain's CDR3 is CSVGGRGTEAFF. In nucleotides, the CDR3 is TGCAGCGTTGGCGGCAGGGGCACTGAAGCTTTCTTT. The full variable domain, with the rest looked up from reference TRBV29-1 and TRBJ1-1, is SAVISQKPSRDICQRGTSLTIQCQVDSQVTMMFWYRQQPGQSLTLIATANQGSEATYESGFVIDKFPISRPNLTFSTLTVSNMSPEDSSIYLCSVGGRGTEAFFGQGTRLTVV.

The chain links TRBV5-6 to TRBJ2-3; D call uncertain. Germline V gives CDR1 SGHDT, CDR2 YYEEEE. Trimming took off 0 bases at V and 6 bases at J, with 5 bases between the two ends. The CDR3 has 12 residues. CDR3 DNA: TGTGCCAGCAGCTTGGGACGGGATACGCAGTATTTT. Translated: CASSLGRDTQYF.